Listed here are 24 T cell receptor beta chains from one sample, sequenced in a study of cytomegalovirus exposure and HLA in healthy donors. Using immunoSEQ multiplex PCR, the repertoire was profiled, and TCRdb retains in-frame clones only, with some absent. The sample has approximately 130,000 clones, roughly 89% seen once. Specimen: PBMCs. These receptors came from a woman aged 18-29 years in good health and CMV-seronegative.

The chain couples TRBV5-6 to TRBJ2-3; D is possibly TRBD1 (5 bases). CDR3 length: 15 amino acids. V was shortened by 5 bases and J by 3 bases, with 16 bases between the two germline ends. Germline V gene lookup returns CDR1 SGHDT and CDR2 YYEEEE. DNA of the CDR3: TGTGCCAGCAGTAATATGGGGCCCATGACAGATACGCAGTATTTT. It is translated as CASSNMGPMTDTQYF.

J is TRBJ1-3 and V is TRBV28; D might be TRBD1 (5 bases). V shed 5 bases and J shed 0 bases, with 17 bases lying between them. Germline CDR1 is MDHEN and CDR2 is SYDVKM. The CDR3 covers 17 residues. The CDR3 reads CASSPSQGVGSGNTIYF. The CDR3 DNA reads as TGTGCCAGCAGTCCATCTCAGGGTGTAGGCTCTGGAAACACCATATATTTT.

J is TRBJ1-1 and V is TRBV5-1; a weak D match, TRBD1 (5 bases). Trimming cost V 0 bases and J 10 bases, with 7 bases left between them. CDR3 size: 11 residues. The germline gives CDR1 SGHRS, CDR2 YFSETQ. CDR3 in amino acids: CASSLGGSAFF. The CDR3, as DNA: TGCGCCAGCAGCTTGGGGGGCTCAGCTTTCTTT.

The rearrangement uses TRBV12-5 and TRBJ2-5, with TRBD1 matching 7 bases. The germline V gene encodes CDR1 LGHNT and CDR2 FRNRAP. The CDR3 length is 14 residues. The junction had 6 bases not matched to a gene; V was cut back by 4 bases and J by 4 bases. The CDR3 coding sequence is TGTGCTAGTGGTTCACAGGGGATGCGAGAGACCCAGTACTTC. The encoded protein is CASGSQGMRETQYF.

J is TRBJ2-1 and V is TRBV30; D may be TRBD1 (5 bases). Trimming pared 0 bases from V and 3 bases from J, leaving 12 bases between. CDR3 length equals 15 residues. The germline CDR1 and CDR2 sequences are GTSNPN and SVGIG (reference sequence). CDR3 DNA sequence: TGTGCCTGGAGTGTTTGGGGCGGCTTCTACAATGAGCAGTTCTTC. Amino acid sequence: CAWSVWGGFYNEQFF.

The rearrangement joins TRBV18 to TRBJ1-2; 10 nucleotides match TRBD1. There are 16 residues in the CDR3. V lost 4 bases and J lost 0; bases outside the gene matches: 5. Germline lookup yields CDR1 KGHSH and CDR2 LQKENI. The DNA for the CDR3 is TGTGCCAGCTCACAGACAGGGGGCATAGCTAACTATGGCTACACCTTC. It codes for CASSQTGGIANYGYTF.

This chain joins TRBV7-9 and TRBJ1-1; D gene uncertain. V lost 5 bases, J lost 7 bases, and 11 bases lay in between. Germline-derived CDR1 and CDR2 are SEHNR and FQNEAQ (reference sequence). The CDR3 covers 12 residues. The CDR3 is CASSRGRNEAFF. The DNA of the CDR3 is TGTGCCAGCAGCCGAGGGAGGAATGAAGCTTTCTTT.

The V gene is TRBV4-1, the J gene TRBJ2-1; TRBD2 matches at 14 bases. This CDR3 has 18 amino acids. Trimming took 4 bases from V and 2 from J; bases not matched to a gene: 7. Germline loops: CDR1 MGHRA, CDR2 YSYEKL. In DNA, the CDR3 is TGCGCCAGCAGCCTCCTAGGACTAGCGGGAGGTACCTACAATGAGCAGTTCTTC. Encoded protein: CASSLLGLAGGTYNEQFF.

The chain joins TRBV2 to TRBJ2-3; 15 positions match TRBD2. V dropped 8 bases and J dropped 4; count of bases not matched to a gene: 4. The CDR3 contains 15 residues. Germline loops: CDR1 SNHLY, CDR2 FYNNEI. Here the CDR3 reads CASVGLAGGADTQYF. As DNA, the CDR3 is TGTGCCAGCGTGGGACTAGCGGGAGGCGCAGATACGCAGTATTTT.

The chain joins TRBV27 to TRBJ2-2; 9 positions agree with TRBD1. The trim removed 4 bases at V and 0 bases at J, leaving 3 bases unmatched. The length of the CDR3 is 16 residues. Germline CDR1 MNHEY, CDR2 SMNVEV (reference sequence). The CDR3 sequence: CASSSGTGTNTGELFF. CDR3 coding DNA: TGTGCCAGCAGTTCCGGGACAGGGACGAACACCGGGGAGCTGTTTTTT.

The chain recombines TRBV2 with TRBJ1-2; 7 bases are a match to TRBD1. J lost 5 bases, V lost 7 bases, and 16 bases had no gene match. CDR3 size: 16 residues. Germline CDR1 reads SNHLY; CDR2 reads FYNNEI. The DNA for the CDR3 is TGTGCCAGCACCAAGGAGGGGGCGAGAGGTTTTTATGGCTACACCTTC. This codes for CASTKEGARGFYGYTF.

This chain connects TRBV9 to TRBJ2-3; 12 nucleotides match TRBD2. J gave up 7 bases and V 3 bases, and 9 bases lay outside the gene matches. CDR3 length equals 16 residues. The germline CDR1 and CDR2 sequences are SGDLS and YYNGEE. The CDR3 sequence is CASSGTGTSGLNTQYF. The DNA for the CDR3 is TGTGCCAGCAGCGGAACCGGGACTAGCGGGCTAAATACGCAGTATTTT.

The chain links TRBV6-5 to TRBJ1-2, with 10 positions matching TRBD1. The CDR3 has 13 amino acids. The V and J ends lost 8 bases and 6 bases, in that order; junction bases with no gene match: 6. In germline, CDR1 is MNHEY, CDR2 SVGAGI. CDR3 bases: TGTGCCAGCCGGGACAGGGGCCCCGATGGCTACACCTTC. Amino acids: CASRDRGPDGYTF.

The chain links TRBV5-1 to TRBJ2-2, with 7 positions matching TRBD1. The V gene end was trimmed by 4 bases and the J gene end by 5 bases; junction bases not matched to a gene: 2. From germline, CDR1 is SGHRS and CDR2 YFSETQ. The CDR3 runs to 13 residues. This CDR3 is CASSTQGTGELFF. As DNA, the CDR3 is TGCGCCAGCAGCACACAGGGGACCGGGGAGCTGTTTTTT.

The V call is TRBV13, the J call TRBJ2-3; a possible D gene is TRBD2 (7 bases). The germline V gene has CDR1 PRHDT and CDR2 FYEKMQ (reference sequence). With 11 bases removed from V and 5 bases from J, the gap between germline ends came to 14 bases. The CDR3 has 12 amino acids. CDR3 in amino acids: CAAGGPQDTQYF. DNA for the CDR3: TGTGCCGCCGGGGGGCCCCAAGATACGCAGTATTTT.

J is TRBJ2-7 and V is TRBV9; D might be TRBD1 (5 bases). The CDR3 is 14 amino acids. Trimming removed 4 bases at V and 2 bases at J, with 13 bases between. Germline CDR1 is SGDLS and CDR2 is YYNGEE. Here the CDR3 reads CASSPPGRAYEQYF. The CDR3 DNA reads TGTGCCAGCAGCCCGCCGGGCAGGGCCTACGAGCAGTACTTC.

The V and J genes are TRBV2 and TRBJ1-2, with D perhaps matching TRBD1 (6 bases). Per germline, CDR1 SNHLY and CDR2 FYNNEI. Trimming took off 8 bases at V and 0 bases at J, with 13 bases between the two ends. The CDR3 contains 14 residues. This CDR3 reads CASQRGGANYGYTF. DNA for the CDR3: TGTGCCAGCCAGCGGGGGGGCGCTAACTATGGCTACACCTTC.

J is TRBJ1-5 and V is TRBV2; D ambiguous. CDR1 is SNHLY, CDR2 FYNNEI, per germline. The CDR3 consists of 14 residues. Trimming took off 5 bases at V and 0 bases at J, with 8 bases between the two ends. DNA of the CDR3: TGTGCCAGCAGTAGACTCAATAGCAATCAGCCCCAGCATTTT. Protein product: CASSRLNSNQPQHF.

The chain is built from TRBV6-1 and TRBJ2-7, with D unclear. CDR3 size: 13 residues. The V gene lost 4 bases and the J gene lost 2 bases, with 9 bases spanning the gap. CDR1 is MNHNS, CDR2 SASEGT, per germline. CDR3 in amino acids: CASSGNRAYEQYF. DNA for the CDR3: TGTGCCAGCAGTGGAAACAGAGCCTACGAGCAGTACTTC.

This rearrangement joins TRBV28 to TRBJ1-1; 9 bases line up with TRBD1. Trimming took 5 bases from V and 5 from J; bases not matched to a gene: 6. CDR3 length: 14 residues. Germline V CDR1 and CDR2: MDHEN, SYDVKM. CDR3 nucleotides: TGTGCCAGCAGTCAGACAGGGGGGGGAACTGAAGCTTTCTTT. Encoded protein: CASSQTGGGTEAFF.

Only a few counts were recorded for this clone. V is TRBV7-3 and J is TRBJ2-7; 9 bases are a match to TRBD2. The CDR3 sequence is 16 residues long. Germline assignment: CDR1 SGHTA and CDR2 FQGTGA. V lost 6 bases and J lost 4; bases outside the gene matches: 13. The chain's CDR3 is CASSVEPTSGGYEQYF. The CDR3 DNA follows: TGTGCCAGCAGTGTCGAACCGACTAGCGGAGGATACGAGCAGTACTTC.

The chain uses TRBV28 and TRBJ2-7, with a possible D match to TRBD2 (5 bases). Germline V gene data show CDR1 as MDHEN and CDR2 as SYDVKM. Trimming stripped 6 bases from V and 0 bases from J, with 21 bases between. This CDR3 spans 17 amino acids. Here the CDR3 reads CASSANVLGGSSYEQYF. Here the CDR3 DNA reads TGTGCCAGCAGCGCAAATGTTCTGGGCGGGTCCTCCTACGAGCAGTACTTC.

The V gene is TRBV9, the J gene TRBJ2-1; possible D gene TRBD2, 6 bases. Germline assignment: CDR1 SGDLS and CDR2 YYNGEE. There are 14 residues in the CDR3. The V end was cut by 3 bases, the J end by 10 bases, with 17 bases between. CDR3 sequence: CASSDPRGHGEQFF. CDR3 bases: TGTGCCAGCAGCGATCCGCGGGGCCACGGGGAGCAGTTCTTC.

This clone was counted a single time. CDR3 sequence reads: CASSLAALNEQFF. The CDR3, as DNA: TGTGCCAGCAGCCTAGCAGCGTTGAATGAGCAGTTCTTC. V gene TRBV6-5 combines with J gene TRBJ2-1; tentative D call: TRBD2 (5 bases). The CDR3 consists of 13 residues. V was trimmed by 6 bases and J by 7 bases, leaving 13 bases between them. Looked up from germline, CDR1 is MNHEY and CDR2 is SVGAGI.